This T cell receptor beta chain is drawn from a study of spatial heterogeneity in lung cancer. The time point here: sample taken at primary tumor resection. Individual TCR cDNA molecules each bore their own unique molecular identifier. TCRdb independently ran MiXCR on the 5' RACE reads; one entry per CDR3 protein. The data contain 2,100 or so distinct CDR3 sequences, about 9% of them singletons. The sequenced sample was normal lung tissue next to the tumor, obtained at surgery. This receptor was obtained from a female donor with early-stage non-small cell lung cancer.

CDR3 in DNA: TGCGCCAGCAGCCAAAGGCTAGCGGGGGGGCCCCCACAGTTCTTC. Its translation is CASSQRLAGGPPQFF. This sequence joins TRBV4-1 and TRBJ2-1; TRBD2 matches at 12 bases. V shed 2 bases and J 13 bases; nucleotides not matched to a gene: 9. CDR1 and CDR2 (germline): MGHRA, YSYEKL. The length of the CDR3 is 15 residues.